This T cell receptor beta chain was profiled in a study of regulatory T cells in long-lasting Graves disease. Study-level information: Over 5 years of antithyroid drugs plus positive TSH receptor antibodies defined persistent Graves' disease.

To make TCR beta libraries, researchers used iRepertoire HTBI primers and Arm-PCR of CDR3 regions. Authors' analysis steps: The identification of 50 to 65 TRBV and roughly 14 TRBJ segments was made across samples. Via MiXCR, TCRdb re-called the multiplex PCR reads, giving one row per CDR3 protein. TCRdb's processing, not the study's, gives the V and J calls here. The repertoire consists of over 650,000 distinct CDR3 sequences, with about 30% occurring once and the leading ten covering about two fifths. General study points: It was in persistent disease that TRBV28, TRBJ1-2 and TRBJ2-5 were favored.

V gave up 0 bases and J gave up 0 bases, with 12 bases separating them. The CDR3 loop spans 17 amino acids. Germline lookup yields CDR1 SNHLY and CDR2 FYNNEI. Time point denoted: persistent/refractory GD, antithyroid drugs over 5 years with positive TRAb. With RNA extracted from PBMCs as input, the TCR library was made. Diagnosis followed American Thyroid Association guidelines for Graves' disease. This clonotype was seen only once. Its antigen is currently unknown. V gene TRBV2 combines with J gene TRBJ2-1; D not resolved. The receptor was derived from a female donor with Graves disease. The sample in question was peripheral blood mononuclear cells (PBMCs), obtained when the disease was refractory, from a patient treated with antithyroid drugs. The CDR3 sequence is CASSEAGQTFSYNEQFF. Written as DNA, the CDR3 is TGTGCCAGCAGTGAAGCCGGGCAGACCTTCTCCTACAATGAGCAGTTCTTC.